This TCR beta chain was documented in a study of T cell responses to AZD1222 COVID-19 vaccine. Clones were sequenced by immunoSEQ multiplex PCR, and TCRdb holds only the in-frame ones, with some missing. The table records 66,000 or so clones, over 75% of them present only once. The CDR3 totals 16 residues. The germline gives CDR1 SGDLS, CDR2 YYNGEE. V dropped 0 bases and J dropped 6; count of bases not matched to a gene: 4. The TCR comes from an adult in good health. The input for sequencing was peripheral blood, taken on day 0 of AZD1222 vaccination. The chain links TRBV9 to TRBJ2-3; 13 positions match TRBD2. CDR3: CASSVGLAGGVDTQYF. As DNA, the CDR3 is TGTGCCAGCAGCGTAGGACTAGCGGGGGGTGTCGATACGCAGTATTTT.